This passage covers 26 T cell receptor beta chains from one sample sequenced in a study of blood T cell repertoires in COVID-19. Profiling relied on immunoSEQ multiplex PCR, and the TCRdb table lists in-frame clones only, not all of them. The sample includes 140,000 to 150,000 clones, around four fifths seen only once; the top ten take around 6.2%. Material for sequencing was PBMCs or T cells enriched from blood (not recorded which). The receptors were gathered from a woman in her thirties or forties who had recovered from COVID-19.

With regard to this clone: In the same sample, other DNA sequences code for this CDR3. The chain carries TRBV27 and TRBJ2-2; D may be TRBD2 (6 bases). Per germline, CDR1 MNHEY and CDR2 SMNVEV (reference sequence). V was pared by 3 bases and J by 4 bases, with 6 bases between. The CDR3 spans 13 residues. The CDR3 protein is CASSFGGTGELFF. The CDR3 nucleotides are TGTGCCAGCAGTTTCGGGGGCACCGGGGAGCTGTTTTTT.

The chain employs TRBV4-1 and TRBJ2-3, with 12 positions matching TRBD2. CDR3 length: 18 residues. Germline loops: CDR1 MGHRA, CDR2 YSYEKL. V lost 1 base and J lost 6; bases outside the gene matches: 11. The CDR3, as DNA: TGCGCCAGCAGCCAAGGTTTCGCTAGCGGGGGGGTGGCCGATACGCAGTATTTT. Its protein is CASSQGFASGGVADTQYF.

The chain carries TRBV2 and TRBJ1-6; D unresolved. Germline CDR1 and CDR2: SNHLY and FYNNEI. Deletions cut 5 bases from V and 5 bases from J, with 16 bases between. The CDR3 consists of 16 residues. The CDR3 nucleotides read TGTGCCAGCAGTCAGCGACCCGTTTTTGATAATTCACCCCTCCACTTT. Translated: CASSQRPVFDNSPLHF.

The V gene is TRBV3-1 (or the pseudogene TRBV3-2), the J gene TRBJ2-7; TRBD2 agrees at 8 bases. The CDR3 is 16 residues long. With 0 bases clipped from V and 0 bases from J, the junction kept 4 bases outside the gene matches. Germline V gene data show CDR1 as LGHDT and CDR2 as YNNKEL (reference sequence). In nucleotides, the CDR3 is TGTGCCAGCAGCCAAGAAGTAGCGGGGCGCTCCTACGAGCAGTACTTC. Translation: CASSQEVAGRSYEQYF.

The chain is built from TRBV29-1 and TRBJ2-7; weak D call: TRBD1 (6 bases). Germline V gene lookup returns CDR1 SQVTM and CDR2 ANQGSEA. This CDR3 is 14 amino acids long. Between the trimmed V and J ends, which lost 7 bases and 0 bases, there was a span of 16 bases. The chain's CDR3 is CSAYGGQNSYEQYF. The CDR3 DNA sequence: TGCAGCGCCTATGGAGGACAGAACTCCTACGAGCAGTACTTC.

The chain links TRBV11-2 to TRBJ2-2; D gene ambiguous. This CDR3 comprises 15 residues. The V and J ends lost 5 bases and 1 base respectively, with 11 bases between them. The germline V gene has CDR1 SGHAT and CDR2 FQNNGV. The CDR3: CASSPIVLNTGELFF. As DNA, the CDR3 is TGTGCCAGCAGCCCTATAGTACTGAACACCGGGGAGCTGTTTTTT.

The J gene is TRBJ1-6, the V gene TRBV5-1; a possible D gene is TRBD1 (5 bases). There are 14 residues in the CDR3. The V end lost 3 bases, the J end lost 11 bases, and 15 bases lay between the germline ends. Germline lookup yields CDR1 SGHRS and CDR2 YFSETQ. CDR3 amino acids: CASSYEDRTAPLHF. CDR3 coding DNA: TGCGCCAGCAGCTATGAAGACAGAACGGCACCCCTCCACTTT.

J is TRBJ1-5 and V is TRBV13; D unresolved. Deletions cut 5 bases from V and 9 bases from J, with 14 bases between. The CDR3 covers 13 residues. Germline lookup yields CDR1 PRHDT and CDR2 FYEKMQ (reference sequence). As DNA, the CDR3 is TGTGCCAGCAGCGGAGGGTCCCAAAGGCCCCAGCATTTT. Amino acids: CASSGGSQRPQHF.

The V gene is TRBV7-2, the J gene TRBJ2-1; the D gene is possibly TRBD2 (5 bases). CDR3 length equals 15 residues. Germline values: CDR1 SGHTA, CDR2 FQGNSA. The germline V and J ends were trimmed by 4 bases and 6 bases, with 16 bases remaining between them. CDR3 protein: CASSSETLVLNEQFF. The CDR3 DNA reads TGTGCCAGCAGCTCCGAGACACTAGTTCTCAATGAGCAGTTCTTC.

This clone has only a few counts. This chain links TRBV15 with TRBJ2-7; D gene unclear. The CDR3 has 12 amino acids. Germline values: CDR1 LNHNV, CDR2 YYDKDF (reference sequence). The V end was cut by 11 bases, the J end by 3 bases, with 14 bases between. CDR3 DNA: TGTGCCCCCATAAAGCCTTACTACGAGCAGTACTTC. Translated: CAPIKPYYEQYF. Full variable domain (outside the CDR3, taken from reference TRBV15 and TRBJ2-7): DAMVIQNPRYQVTQFGKPVTLSCSQTLNHNVMYWYQQKSSQAPKLLFHYYDKDFNNEADTPDNFQSRRPNTSFCFLDIRSPGLGDTAMYLCAPIKPYYEQYFGPGTRLTVT.

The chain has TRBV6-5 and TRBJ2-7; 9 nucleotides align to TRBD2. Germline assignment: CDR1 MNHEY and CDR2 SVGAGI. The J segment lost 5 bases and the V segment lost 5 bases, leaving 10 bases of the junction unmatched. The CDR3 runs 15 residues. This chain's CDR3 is CASSNPGLAFHEQYF. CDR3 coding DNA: TGTGCCAGCAGTAACCCGGGACTAGCATTCCACGAGCAGTACTTC.

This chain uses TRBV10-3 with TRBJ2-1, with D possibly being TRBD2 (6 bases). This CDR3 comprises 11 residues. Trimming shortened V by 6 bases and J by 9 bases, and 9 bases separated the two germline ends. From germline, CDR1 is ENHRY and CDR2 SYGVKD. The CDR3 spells CAIRGGFEQFF. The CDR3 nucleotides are TGTGCCATCAGGGGGGGATTTGAGCAGTTCTTC.

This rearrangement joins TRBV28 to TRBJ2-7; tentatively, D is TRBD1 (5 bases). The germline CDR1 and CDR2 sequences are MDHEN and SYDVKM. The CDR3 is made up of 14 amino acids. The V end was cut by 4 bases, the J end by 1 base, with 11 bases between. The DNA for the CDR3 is TGTGCCAGCAGTTCCATCCGACAGTCCTACGAGCAGTACTTC. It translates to CASSSIRQSYEQYF.

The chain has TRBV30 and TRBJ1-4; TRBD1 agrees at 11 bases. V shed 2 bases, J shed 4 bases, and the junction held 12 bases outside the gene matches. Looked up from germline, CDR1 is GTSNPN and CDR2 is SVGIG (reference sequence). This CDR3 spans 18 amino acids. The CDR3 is CAWSTYRTGGYGNEKLFF. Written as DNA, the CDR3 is TGTGCCTGGAGTACCTACCGGACAGGGGGCTATGGTAATGAAAAACTGTTTTTT.

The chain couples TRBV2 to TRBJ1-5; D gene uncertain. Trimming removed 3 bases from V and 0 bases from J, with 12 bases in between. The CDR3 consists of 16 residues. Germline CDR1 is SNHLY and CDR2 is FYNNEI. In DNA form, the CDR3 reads TGTGCCAGCAGTGAGCTAGCAGGTTATAGCAATCAGCCCCAGCATTTT. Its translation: CASSELAGYSNQPQHF.

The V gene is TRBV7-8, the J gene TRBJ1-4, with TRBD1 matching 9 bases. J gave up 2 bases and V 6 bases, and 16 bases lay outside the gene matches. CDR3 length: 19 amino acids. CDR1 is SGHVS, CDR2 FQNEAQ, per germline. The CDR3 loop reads CASRLTGTGFALTNEKLFF. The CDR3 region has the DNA TGTGCCAGCAGGCTCACCGGGACAGGGTTTGCGTTGACTAATGAAAAACTGTTTTTT.

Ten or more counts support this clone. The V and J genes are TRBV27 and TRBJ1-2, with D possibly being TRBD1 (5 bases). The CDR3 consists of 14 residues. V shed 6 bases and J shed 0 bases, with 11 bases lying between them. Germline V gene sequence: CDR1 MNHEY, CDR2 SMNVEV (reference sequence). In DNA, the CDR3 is TGTGCCAGCAGCCGCGGGGGAACTAACTATGGCTACACCTTC. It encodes CASSRGGTNYGYTF.

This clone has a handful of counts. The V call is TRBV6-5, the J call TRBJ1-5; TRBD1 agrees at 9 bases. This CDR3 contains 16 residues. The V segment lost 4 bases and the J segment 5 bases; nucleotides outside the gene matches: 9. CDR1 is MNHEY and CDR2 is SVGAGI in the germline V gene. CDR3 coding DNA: TGTGCCAGCAGTTCGACCGGGACAGGGAGCCATCAGCCCCAGCATTTT. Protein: CASSSTGTGSHQPQHF.

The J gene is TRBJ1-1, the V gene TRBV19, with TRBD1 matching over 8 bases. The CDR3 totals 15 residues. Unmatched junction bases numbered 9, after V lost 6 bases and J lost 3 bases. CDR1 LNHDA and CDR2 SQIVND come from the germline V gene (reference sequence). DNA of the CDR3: TGTGCCAGTAGGGCGGACAGGGAAAGGGACACTGAAGCTTTCTTT. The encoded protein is CASRADRERDTEAFF.

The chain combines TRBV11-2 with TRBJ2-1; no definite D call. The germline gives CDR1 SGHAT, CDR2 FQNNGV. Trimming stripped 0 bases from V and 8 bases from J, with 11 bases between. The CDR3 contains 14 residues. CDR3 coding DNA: TGTGCCAGCAGCTTAGAGTGGCTGTCCGATGAGCAGTTCTTC. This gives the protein CASSLEWLSDEQFF.

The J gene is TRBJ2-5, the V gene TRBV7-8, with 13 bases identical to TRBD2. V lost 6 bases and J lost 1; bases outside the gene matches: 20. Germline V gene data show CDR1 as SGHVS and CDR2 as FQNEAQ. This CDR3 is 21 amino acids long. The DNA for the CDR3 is TGTGCCAGCAGACTAAGGCCACGAGGACTTAGGACTAGCGGGGGCCAAGAGACCCAGTACTTC. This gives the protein CASRLRPRGLRTSGGQETQYF.

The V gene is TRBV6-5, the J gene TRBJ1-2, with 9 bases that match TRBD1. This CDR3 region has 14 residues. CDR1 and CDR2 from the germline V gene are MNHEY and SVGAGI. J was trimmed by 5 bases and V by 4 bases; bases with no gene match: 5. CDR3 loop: CASSWDRAPYGYTF. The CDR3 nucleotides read TGTGCCAGCAGTTGGGACAGGGCCCCGTATGGCTACACCTTC.

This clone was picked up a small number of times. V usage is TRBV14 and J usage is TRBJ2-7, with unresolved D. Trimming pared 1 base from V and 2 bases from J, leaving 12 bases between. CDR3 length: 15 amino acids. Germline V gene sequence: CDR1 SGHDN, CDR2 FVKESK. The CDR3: CASSQGPGPTYEQYF. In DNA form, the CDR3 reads TGTGCCAGCAGCCAAGGGCCAGGTCCTACCTACGAGCAGTACTTC.

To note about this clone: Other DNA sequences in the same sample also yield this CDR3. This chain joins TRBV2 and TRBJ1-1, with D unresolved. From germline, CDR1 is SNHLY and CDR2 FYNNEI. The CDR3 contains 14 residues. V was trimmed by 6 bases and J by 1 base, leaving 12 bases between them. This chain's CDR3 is CASSDWRENTEAFF. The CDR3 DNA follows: TGTGCCAGCAGCGACTGGCGTGAGAACACTGAAGCTTTCTTT.

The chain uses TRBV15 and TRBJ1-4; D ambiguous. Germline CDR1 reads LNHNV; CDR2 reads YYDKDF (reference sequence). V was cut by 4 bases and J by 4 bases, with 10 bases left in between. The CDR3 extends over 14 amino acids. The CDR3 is CATSTGGLNEKLFF. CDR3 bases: TGTGCCACCAGCACTGGCGGGCTTAATGAAAAACTGTTTTTT.

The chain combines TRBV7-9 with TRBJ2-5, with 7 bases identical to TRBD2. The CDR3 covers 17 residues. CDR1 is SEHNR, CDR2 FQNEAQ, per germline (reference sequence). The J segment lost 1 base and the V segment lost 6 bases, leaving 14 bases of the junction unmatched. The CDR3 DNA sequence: TGTGCCAGCAGTGCTCATCCGGCGGGAGTGGTCCAAGAGACCCAGTACTTC. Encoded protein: CASSAHPAGVVQETQYF. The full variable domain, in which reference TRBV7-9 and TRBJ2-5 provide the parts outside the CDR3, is DTGVSQNPRHKITKRGQNVTFRCDPISEHNRLYWYRQTLGQGPEFLTYFQNEAQLEKSRLLSDRFSAERPKGSFSTLEIQRTEQGDSAMYLCASSAHPAGVVQETQYFGPGTRLLVL.